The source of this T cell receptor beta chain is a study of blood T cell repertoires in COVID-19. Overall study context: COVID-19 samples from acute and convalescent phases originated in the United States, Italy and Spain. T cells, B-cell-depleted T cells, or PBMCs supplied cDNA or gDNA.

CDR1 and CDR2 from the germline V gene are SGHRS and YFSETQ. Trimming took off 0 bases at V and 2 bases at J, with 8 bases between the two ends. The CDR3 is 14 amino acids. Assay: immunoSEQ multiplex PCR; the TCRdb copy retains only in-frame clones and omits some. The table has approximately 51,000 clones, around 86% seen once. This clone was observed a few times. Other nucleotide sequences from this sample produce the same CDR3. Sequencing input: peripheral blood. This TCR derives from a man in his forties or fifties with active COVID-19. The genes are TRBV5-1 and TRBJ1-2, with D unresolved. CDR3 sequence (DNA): TGCGCCAGCAGCTTGGTGTCGGTGAACTATGGCTACACCTTC. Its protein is CASSLVSVNYGYTF.